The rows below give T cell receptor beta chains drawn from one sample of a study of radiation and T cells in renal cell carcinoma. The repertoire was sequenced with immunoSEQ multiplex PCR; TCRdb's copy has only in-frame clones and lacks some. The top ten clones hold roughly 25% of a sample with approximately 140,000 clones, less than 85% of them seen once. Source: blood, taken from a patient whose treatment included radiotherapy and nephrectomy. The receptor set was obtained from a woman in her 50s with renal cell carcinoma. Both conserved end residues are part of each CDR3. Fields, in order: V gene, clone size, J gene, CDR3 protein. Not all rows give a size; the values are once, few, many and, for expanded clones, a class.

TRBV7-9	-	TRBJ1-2	CASSLVAPREGYTF
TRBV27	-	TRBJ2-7	CASSYYKGGVQYF
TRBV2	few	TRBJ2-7	CATRGGETSYEQYF
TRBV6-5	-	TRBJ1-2	CASRGVNNYGYTF
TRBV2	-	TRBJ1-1	CASSSTGLNTEAFF
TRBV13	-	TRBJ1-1	CASSVRIIGNTEAFF
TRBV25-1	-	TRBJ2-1	CATRTSGSYEQFF
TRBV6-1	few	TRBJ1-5	CASSHEEQPQHF
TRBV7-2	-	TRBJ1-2	CASSGGTVYGYTF
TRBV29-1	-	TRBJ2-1	CSVGEADHEQFF
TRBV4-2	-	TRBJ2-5	CASSLNAGGGETQYF
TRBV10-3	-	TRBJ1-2	CAISEPDSFYGYTF
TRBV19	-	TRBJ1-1	CASSTGRGNTEAFF
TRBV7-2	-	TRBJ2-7	CASSSGAGEGEQYF
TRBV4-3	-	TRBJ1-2	CASSQQNYGYTF
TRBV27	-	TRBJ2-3	CASSMSGRRSQYF
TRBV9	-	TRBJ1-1	CASSVEMGVVTEAFF
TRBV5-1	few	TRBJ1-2	CASSLAYRGNYGYTF
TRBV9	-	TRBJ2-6	CASTPRWASGSSGANVLTF
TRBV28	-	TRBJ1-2	CASSLGGGTDYGYTF
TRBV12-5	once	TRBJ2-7	CASGLDGGGEQYF
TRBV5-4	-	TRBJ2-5	CASRPTSGVQETQYF
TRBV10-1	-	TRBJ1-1	CASSPLDRVTEAFF
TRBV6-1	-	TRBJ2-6	CASSESVLRSSGANVLTF
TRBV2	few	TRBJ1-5	CATSLGAGQPQHF
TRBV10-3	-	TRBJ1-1	CAISGPGAEAFF
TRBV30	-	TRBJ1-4	CAWSRVQENEKLFF
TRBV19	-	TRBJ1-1	CASSGDRGQGGTEAFF
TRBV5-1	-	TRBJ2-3	CASSLADYQDTQYF
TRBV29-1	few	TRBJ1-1	CSVLTTYTGTEAFF